This entry lists 14 T cell receptor beta chains sequenced from one sample in a study of shared clonotypes between healthy human individuals. Sequenced by immunoSEQ multiplex PCR; TCRdb stores in-frame clones only, minus some. The sample holds about a million clones, roughly 80% seen once. Sequences were obtained from memory CD4+ T cells from PBMCs. Subset of the sample: CD45RA-negative fraction. These receptors were collected from a man younger than 30 in good health. Some clones in this sample may be carry-over from other donors' samples.

The rearrangement links TRBV7-3 to TRBJ2-6; possibly TRBD2 for D (5 bases). The CDR3 totals 18 residues. CDR1 SGHTA and CDR2 FQGTGA come from the germline V gene. The V end lost 1 base, the J end lost 2 bases, and 15 bases lay between the germline ends. The chain's CDR3 is CASSLMAAGSAGANVLTF. The CDR3 DNA follows: TGTGCCAGCAGCTTAATGGCGGCTGGGAGCGCTGGGGCCAACGTCCTGACTTTC.

The chain carries TRBV5-1 and TRBJ2-1; D is perhaps TRBD1 (7 bases). The V and J ends lost 3 bases and 14 bases respectively, with 15 bases between them. Germline loops: CDR1 SGHRS, CDR2 YFSETQ. The CDR3 is 12 residues long. The CDR3: CASSSGRDREFF. DNA for the CDR3: TGCGCCAGCAGCTCGGGGCGGGACAGAGAGTTCTTC.

The sample holds one count of this clone. Other DNA sequences in this sample translate to the same CDR3. The CDR3 loop reads CSARTDTQYF. CDR3 DNA sequence: TGCAGCGCCCGGACGGATACGCAGTATTTT. The V call is TRBV29-1, the J call TRBJ2-3, with D hard to call. Trimming removed 7 bases from V and 6 bases from J, with 8 bases in between. CDR1 and CDR2 from the germline V gene are SQVTM and ANQGSEA. CDR3 length equals 10 residues.

J is TRBJ1-1 and V is TRBV4-2, with D tentatively TRBD1 (5 bases). CDR3 size: 14 residues. Germline V gene data show CDR1 as LGHNA and CDR2 as YNFKEQ. The germline V and J ends were trimmed by 3 bases and 7 bases, with 15 bases remaining between them. CDR3 nucleotide sequence: TGTGCCAGCAGCCAGGGTCCAGGGTTAGGTGAAGCTTTCTTT. This sequence encodes CASSQGPGLGEAFF.

This chain links TRBV6-5 with TRBJ2-3; TRBD2 might be the D (5 bases). V lost 2 bases, J lost 5 bases, and 11 bases lay in between. The V gene's germline CDR1 is MNHEY and CDR2 SVGAGI. There are 14 residues in the CDR3. CDR3 loop: CASSYRGSRDTQYF. CDR3 in DNA: TGTGCCAGCAGTTACCGCGGGTCCAGAGATACGCAGTATTTT.

In its sample, this clone was seen many times. The CDR3 region has the DNA TGTGCCAGCAGTTACGGGCAGGGTCATCAGCCCCAGCATTTT. Translated: CASSYGQGHQPQHF. V and J are TRBV6-6 and TRBJ1-5; possible D gene TRBD1, 5 bases. The V end lost 2 bases, the J end lost 5 bases, and 10 bases lay between the germline ends. The CDR3 is 14 amino acids. CDR1 and CDR2 from the germline V gene are MNHNY and SVGAGI (reference sequence).

J is TRBJ2-4 and V is TRBV14; D is undetermined. The ends were cut back, 4 bases at V and 5 bases at J, with 6 bases in the middle. The CDR3 spans 12 residues. CDR1 is SGHDN and CDR2 is FVKESK in the germline V gene. The CDR3: CASSRQENIQYF. The CDR3 bases are TGTGCCAGCAGCCGACAAGAAAACATTCAGTACTTC.

Regarding this clone: This CDR3 is also generated by other DNA sequences in the sample. The chain joins TRBV6-1 to TRBJ1-2, with unresolved D. The CDR3 contains 14 residues. Germline values: CDR1 MNHNS, CDR2 SASEGT. V was trimmed by 7 bases and J by 2 bases, leaving 14 bases between them. CDR3: CASNGRSPNYGYTF. DNA for the CDR3: TGTGCCAGCAACGGGAGGAGTCCCAACTATGGCTACACCTTC.

This clone was counted once. This chain joins TRBV7-3 and TRBJ2-5; 11 nucleotides line up with TRBD1. Looked up from germline, CDR1 is SGHTA and CDR2 is FQGTGA. V lost 5 bases to trimming and J lost 2 bases; unmatched junction nucleotides: 4. The CDR3 runs to 15 residues. The CDR3 region is CASSPGTGGQETQYF. The DNA of the CDR3 is TGTGCCAGCAGCCCAGGGACAGGGGGGCAAGAGACCCAGTACTTC.

V and J are TRBV6-6 and TRBJ1-1; 7 bases align to TRBD1. CDR3 length: 13 amino acids. V lost 8 bases, J lost 11 bases, and 14 bases stayed unmatched. Germline CDR1 and CDR2: MNHNY and SVGAGI (reference sequence). DNA of the CDR3: TGTGCCAGCCGTCAGGGGGTCGGGCCGGAGGCTTTCTTT. This sequence encodes CASRQGVGPEAFF.

The chain links TRBV5-8 to TRBJ1-2; 7 bases are shared with TRBD1. V shed 4 bases and J 0 bases; nucleotides not matched to a gene: 9. The germline V gene encodes CDR1 SGHTS and CDR2 YDEGEE. There are 16 residues in the CDR3. In nucleotides, the CDR3 is TGTGCCAGCAGCCGTTCCCGTACAGGGGCTAACTATGGCTACACCTTC. This sequence encodes CASSRSRTGANYGYTF.

This chain links TRBV28 with TRBJ2-1, with 8 positions matching TRBD1. V lost 5 bases and J lost 10; bases outside the gene matches: 10. There are 14 residues in the CDR3. CDR1 MDHEN and CDR2 SYDVKM come from the germline V gene. CDR3 DNA sequence: TGTGCCAGCAGTCACCGACAGGGGAGTAAGGAGCAGTTCTTC. This translates into CASSHRQGSKEQFF.

This clone showed up just once. The rearrangement joins TRBV28 to TRBJ1-5; D is perhaps TRBD1 (5 bases). The germline CDR1 and CDR2 sequences are MDHEN and SYDVKM. The CDR3 has 14 residues. V was trimmed by 7 bases and J by 3 bases, leaving 13 bases between them. CDR3 amino acids: CASKGQLDNQPQHF. In DNA form, the CDR3 reads TGTGCCAGCAAGGGGCAACTAGACAATCAGCCCCAGCATTTT. The whole variable domain, remainder taken from reference TRBV28 and TRBJ1-5, is DVKVTQSSRYLVKRTGEKVFLECVQDMDHENMFWYRQDPGLGLRLIYFSYDVKMKEKGDIPEGYSVSREKKERFSLILESASTNQTSMYLCASKGQLDNQPQHFGDGTRLSIL.

V usage is TRBV30 and J usage is TRBJ1-3; D gene unclear. The CDR3 loop spans 14 amino acids. The V gene's germline CDR1 is GTSNPN and CDR2 SVGIG (reference sequence). The CDR3 spells CGWNVGFSGNTIYF. For the CDR3, the DNA is TGTGGTTGGAACGTAGGGTTCTCTGGAAACACCATATATTTT. The variable domain in full, completed from reference TRBV30 and TRBJ1-3, reads SQTIHQWPATLVQPVGSPLSLECTVEGTSNPNLYWYRQAAGRGLQLLFYSVGIGQISSEVPQNLSASRPQDRQFILSSKKLLLSDSGFYLCGWNVGFSGNTIYFGEGSWLTVV.